What follows are 30 T cell receptor beta chains derived from one specimen sequenced in a study of regulatory and conventional T cells in RAG deficiency. Some clones are missing from TCRdb's copy, which holds only in-frame ones; the method was immunoSEQ multiplex PCR. The sample lists approximately 48,000 clones, 85% to 90% occurring once. Genomic DNA came from blood conventional CD4+ T cells gated CD25-low CD127-high. These records were also assigned to another study, of regulatory T cells. From that study: Primers: 52 TRBV forward and 13 TRBJ reverse.

The sequencing sample was made of CD4+ effector T cells sorted from blood. These receptors were taken from a human donor in good health.

This chain links TRBV7-9 with TRBJ2-5, with D perhaps TRBD2 (6 bases). V lost 1 base to trimming and J lost 2 bases, with 11 bases between them. In germline, CDR1 is SEHNR, CDR2 FQNEAQ (reference sequence). This CDR3 has 15 amino acids. In nucleotides, the CDR3 is TGTGCCAGCAGCTTAGAATCTAGCGTACAAGAGACCCAGTACTTC. Amino acid sequence: CASSLESSVQETQYF. The complete variable domain, with remaining parts taken from reference TRBV7-9 and TRBJ2-5, reads DTGVSQNPRHKITKRGQNVTFRCDPISEHNRLYWYRQTLGQGPEFLTYFQNEAQLEKSRLLSDRFSAERPKGSFSTLEIQRTEQGDSAMYLCASSLESSVQETQYFGPGTRLLVL.

DNA for the CDR3: TGTGCCAGCAGCCCCGCAGGGCTTTCCTACGAGCAGTACTTC. Its translation is CASSPAGLSYEQYF. The chain is built from TRBV5-6 and TRBJ2-7; the D gene is possibly TRBD1 (5 bases). CDR1 SGHDT and CDR2 YYEEEE come from the germline V gene. Trimming took 4 bases from V and 1 from J, leaving 12 bases between them. The CDR3 contains 14 residues.

This rearrangement joins TRBV18 to TRBJ1-5; TRBD1 agrees at 9 bases. The ends lost 3 bases at V and 4 bases at J; junction bases unmatched: 1. CDR3 size: 14 residues. CDR1 and CDR2 from the germline V gene are KGHSH and LQKENI. Written as DNA, the CDR3 is TGTGCCAGCTCACCTGGACAGGGGAATCAGCCCCAGCATTTT. This codes for CASSPGQGNQPQHF.

This clone was counted a single time. The CDR3 DNA reads TGTGCCAGCAGTCTGGGGTTCGAGCAGTACTTC. Translation: CASSLGFEQYF. The chain combines TRBV28 with TRBJ2-5; no reliable D call. The last part of the DNA fits TRBJ2-7 better; the J call may be wrong. The CDR3 is made up of 11 amino acids. The V gene's germline CDR1 is MDHEN and CDR2 SYDVKM.

J is TRBJ2-7 and V is TRBV5-1; D is unclear. V lost 4 bases and J 0 bases, leaving 5 bases between the germline ends. This CDR3 contains 12 residues. The germline V gene has CDR1 SGHRS and CDR2 YFSETQ. In DNA, the CDR3 is TGCGCCAGCAGCCTAAGCTCCTACGAGCAGTACTTC. It codes for CASSLSSYEQYF.

The chain combines TRBV12-1 with TRBJ2-6; TRBD1 is the table's D call and was not checked against the DNA. TRBV12-1 is a listed pseudogene. The CDR3 has 19 residues. CDR3 sequence (DNA): TGTGCCAGCAGCCATGAAATGGACAGGCCGCTCTCTGGGGCCAACGTCCTGACTTTC. This sequence encodes CASSHEMDRPLSGANVLTF.

DNA of the CDR3: TGTGCCAGCAGCCAAGGTGGACAGGGCCAAACTAACTATGGCTACACCTTC. Translating it yields CASSQGGQGQTNYGYTF. The V gene is TRBV4-2, the J gene TRBJ1-2, with TRBD1 matching 8 bases. V gave up 1 base and J gave up 0 bases; unmatched junction bases: 7. Per germline, CDR1 LGHNA and CDR2 YNFKEQ. The length of the CDR3 is 17 residues.

As for this clone: One end of the junction fails to match germline, which may point to a read error. The chain links TRBV18 to TRBJ1-4, with 8 bases fitting TRBD1. CDR3 length equals 15 residues. Germline-derived CDR1 and CDR2 are KGHSH and LQKENI. Written as DNA, the CDR3 is TGTGCCAGCTCACCATATAGACAGGGGCTCGAAAAACTGCTTTTT. It encodes CASSPYRQGLEKLLF.

The chain is built from TRBV9 and TRBJ2-3, with TRBD2 matching over 9 bases. The CDR3 loop spans 15 amino acids. Trimming cost V 4 bases and J 0 bases; bases outside gene matches: 3. CDR1 SGDLS and CDR2 YYNGEE come from the germline V gene. In nucleotides, the CDR3 is TGTGCCAGCAGCCCTAGCGGGGTGAGCACAGATACGCAGTATTTT. Translated, it gives CASSPSGVSTDTQYF.

The chain links TRBV7-2 to TRBJ1-2; D unresolved. This CDR3 has 14 amino acids. Germline V gives CDR1 SGHTA, CDR2 FQGNSA. V was clipped by 1 base and J by 0 bases, with 6 bases between them. The CDR3 loop reads CASSLEYTNYGYTF. The CDR3 region has the DNA TGTGCCAGCAGCTTAGAGTATACTAACTATGGCTACACCTTC. Combining the CDR3 with reference TRBV7-2 and TRBJ1-2 gives the whole variable domain GAGVSQSPSNKVTEKGKDVELRCDPISGHTALYWYRQSLGQGLEFLIYFQGNSAPDKSGLPSDRFSAERTGGSVSTLTIQRTQQEDSAVYLCASSLEYTNYGYTFGSGTRLTVV.

CDR3 loop: CASSEAETQYF. In nucleotides, the CDR3 is TGCGCCAGCAGTGAAGCAGAGACCCAGTACTTC. The J gene is TRBJ2-5, the V gene TRBV5-1, with D unclear. The CDR3 covers 11 residues. Germline lookup yields CDR1 SGHRS and CDR2 YFSETQ. Trimming shortened V by 5 bases and J by 4 bases, and 6 bases separated the two germline ends.

The chain links TRBV5-1 to TRBJ2-3; TRBD1 aligns across 7 bases. This CDR3 has 14 amino acids. V was pared by 4 bases and J by 5 bases, with 7 bases of the junction left unmatched. CDR1 is SGHRS and CDR2 is YFSETQ in the germline V gene. CDR3 protein: CASSPGTVQDTQYF. CDR3 coding DNA: TGCGCCAGCAGCCCAGGGACAGTGCAAGATACGCAGTATTTT.

The chain is built from TRBV7-8 and TRBJ1-4; 7 bases fit TRBD1. V lost 4 bases, J lost 8 bases, and 13 bases stayed unmatched. The CDR3 extends over 16 amino acids. Germline V gene lookup returns CDR1 SGHVS and CDR2 FQNEAQ. CDR3 loop: CASSSPPRQGREKLFF. The DNA of the CDR3 is TGTGCCAGCAGCTCACCCCCCAGACAGGGTAGGGAAAAACTGTTTTTT.

This clone was recorded once. This chain connects TRBV25-1 to TRBJ2-1; 10 nucleotides agree with TRBD2. The V segment lost 3 bases and the J segment 6 bases; nucleotides outside the gene matches: 2. The V gene's germline CDR1 is MGHDK and CDR2 SYGVNS. The CDR3 has 14 residues. CDR3 DNA: TGTGCCAGCAGTGACAGCGGGAGGGTCAATGAGCAGTTCTTC. Residues: CASSDSGRVNEQFF.

This clone occurred once. V usage is TRBV6-5 and J usage is TRBJ1-1; tentative D call: TRBD1 (5 bases). This CDR3 comprises 12 residues. V was trimmed by 0 bases and J by 10 bases, leaving 9 bases between them. Germline-derived CDR1 and CDR2 are MNHEY and SVGAGI. The CDR3 bases are TGTGCCAGCAGTTACTCCACGGGGCCAGCTTTCTTT. Translating gives CASSYSTGPAFF.

The CDR3 loop reads CASRKDRTGYTF. Written as DNA, the CDR3 is TGTGCCAGCAGGAAGGACAGGACTGGCTACACCTTC. The chain recombines TRBV25-1 with TRBJ1-2, with TRBD1 identical over 7 bases. Germline V gene lookup returns CDR1 MGHDK and CDR2 SYGVNS. The junction had 5 bases not matched to a gene; V was cut back by 6 bases and J by 7 bases. This CDR3 has 12 residues.

The chain recombines TRBV9 with TRBJ2-2, with D tentatively TRBD2 (6 bases). Deletions cut 3 bases from V and 7 bases from J, with 10 bases between. In germline, CDR1 is SGDLS, CDR2 YYNGEE. This CDR3 has 13 amino acids. This chain's CDR3 is CASSEGLYGELFF. CDR3 DNA: TGTGCCAGCAGCGAGGGACTTTACGGGGAGCTGTTTTTT.

The chain is built from TRBV6-5 and TRBJ2-1; 7 bases match TRBD1. The CDR3 is made up of 14 amino acids. V dropped 8 bases and J dropped 8; count of bases not matched to a gene: 12. CDR1 is MNHEY and CDR2 is SVGAGI in the germline V gene. CDR3 in amino acids: CASFRQGKAHEQFF. The CDR3 DNA reads TGTGCCAGCTTTAGACAGGGAAAGGCGCATGAGCAGTTCTTC.

The chain couples TRBV6-6 to TRBJ2-7, with 8 bases fitting TRBD1. CDR1 and CDR2 (germline): MNHNY, SVGAGI (reference sequence). With V trimmed by 0 bases and J by 1 base, 5 bases remained unmatched. The CDR3 sequence is 16 residues long. The CDR3 sequence is CASSYSTGVTSYEQYF. As DNA, the CDR3 is TGTGCCAGCAGTTACTCGACAGGGGTGACTTCCTACGAGCAGTACTTC.

The chain carries TRBV7-2 and TRBJ1-1; D call uncertain. The germline gives CDR1 SGHTA, CDR2 FQGNSA. V dropped 1 base and J dropped 1 base, with 7 bases sitting between them. This CDR3 spans 14 amino acids. The DNA for the CDR3 is TGTGCCAGCAGCTTAGGTATTGCGAACACTGAAGCTTTCTTT. Residues: CASSLGIANTEAFF.

CDR3 coding DNA: TGTGCCAGCAGCACAGGTACAGGGATGTACAATGAGCAGTTCTTC. Protein sequence: CASSTGTGMYNEQFF. V usage is TRBV7-2 and J usage is TRBJ2-1, with TRBD1 as a possible D gene (6 bases). The CDR3 is 15 residues long. Per the germline V gene, CDR1 is SGHTA and CDR2 is FQGNSA. The ends were cut back, 5 bases at V and 4 bases at J, with 15 bases in the middle.

The chain is built from TRBV15 and TRBJ2-7, with a possible D match to TRBD1 (6 bases). Germline V gives CDR1 LNHNV, CDR2 YYDKDF (reference sequence). Trimming took 1 base from V and 2 from J, leaving 12 bases between them. This CDR3 comprises 15 residues. CDR3 protein: CATSRVQGLPYEQYF. The CDR3 coding sequence is TGTGCCACCAGCAGAGTTCAGGGGTTACCCTACGAGCAGTACTTC.

The chain carries TRBV28 and TRBJ2-1; D not certain. From germline, CDR1 is MDHEN and CDR2 SYDVKM. Trimming pared 5 bases from V and 0 bases from J, leaving 17 bases between. The CDR3 extends over 17 amino acids. This CDR3 reads CASSEIQSLSSYNEQFF. The CDR3 DNA is TGTGCCAGCAGTGAAATACAGAGCTTAAGCTCCTACAATGAGCAGTTCTTC.

The chain couples TRBV10-1 to TRBJ1-1, with D perhaps matching TRBD1 (5 bases). V lost 7 bases and J lost 2, with 11 bases in between. Germline CDR1 reads WNHNN; CDR2 reads SYGVQD (reference sequence). The CDR3 covers 13 residues. This CDR3 reads CASKGRDNTEAFF. The CDR3 DNA reads as TGCGCCAGCAAGGGCAGGGATAACACTGAAGCTTTCTTT.

The chain uses TRBV5-1 and TRBJ2-1; the match to TRBD2 covers 9 bases. Germline V lookup: CDR1 SGHRS, CDR2 YFSETQ. The junction had 10 bases not matched to a gene; V was cut back by 0 bases and J by 9 bases. The CDR3 has 16 residues. The CDR3 nucleotides are TGCGCCAGCAGCTTGGCCGGCGGGAGGGCTCAGGGTGAGCAGTTCTTC. Encoded protein: CASSLAGGRAQGEQFF.

There are a few counts of this clone. The genes are TRBV10-2 and TRBJ1-1; possibly TRBD1 for D (6 bases). The V gene lost 5 bases and the J gene lost 4 bases, with 14 bases spanning the gap. This CDR3 has 14 amino acids. The germline V gene has CDR1 WSHSY and CDR2 SAAADI. The CDR3 DNA reads TGCGCCAGCAGTTCAGGGGCCCCTTCCACTGAAGCTTTCTTT. Its protein product is CASSSGAPSTEAFF.

The chain uses TRBV2 and TRBJ2-7; 8 nucleotides match TRBD1. The CDR3 spans 14 residues. V shed 6 bases and J 4 bases; nucleotides not matched to a gene: 8. Looked up from germline, CDR1 is SNHLY and CDR2 is FYNNEI. The DNA for the CDR3 is TGTGCCAGCAGGGCTAGACAGGGGACATACGAGCAGTACTTC. Protein: CASRARQGTYEQYF.

This chain connects TRBV16 to TRBJ1-5; D remains unclear. CDR3 length: 14 amino acids. The germline V gene has CDR1 KGHSY and CDR2 FQNENV. The V end lost 3 bases, the J end lost 4 bases, and 10 bases lay between the germline ends. CDR3 amino acids: CASSHSPRNQPQHF. CDR3 bases: TGTGCCAGCAGCCACTCGCCGCGGAATCAGCCCCAGCATTTT.

J is TRBJ2-3 and V is TRBV5-4, with D maybe TRBD2 (5 bases). The ends were cut back, 4 bases at V and 1 base at J, with 19 bases in the middle. Germline loops: CDR1 SGHNT, CDR2 YYREEE (reference sequence). The CDR3 is 17 amino acids. The CDR3 coding sequence is TGTGCCAGCAGCGCGGCCCCGGGGAAGGATGGCACAGATACGCAGTATTTT. It translates to CASSAAPGKDGTDTQYF.

With regard to this clone: The same CDR3 can be traced to other DNA sequences in this sample. V and J are TRBV18 and TRBJ2-3; D is unclear. V was pared by 3 bases and J by 0 bases, with 1 base between. The CDR3 has 12 residues. Germline CDR1 and CDR2: KGHSH and LQKENI. The CDR3 spells CASSPSTDTQYF. DNA for the CDR3: TGTGCCAGCTCACCGAGCACAGATACGCAGTATTTT.